These 19 T cell receptor beta chains were sequenced from one sample in a study of early T cells in non-severe SARS-CoV-2 infection. TCRdb re-derived calls from the 5' RACE reads in MiXCR, one entry per CDR3 protein. This sample has tens of thousands of distinct CDR3 sequences, with around 12% found just once. The sequencing sample was made of whole blood. The receptors derive from an adult who was a healthcare worker with PCR-confirmed SARS-CoV-2 infection or an uninfected control (not recorded which).

This clonotype was observed a handful of times. The rearrangement joins TRBV7-9 to TRBJ2-2, with 7 bases fitting TRBD1. After removal of 5 bases from V and 4 bases from J, the junction contained 7 bases not matched to a gene. CDR3 length: 15 amino acids. Germline CDR1 is SEHNR and CDR2 is FQNEAQ (reference sequence). The CDR3 protein is CASSPPGTATGELFF. DNA for the CDR3: TGTGCCAGCAGCCCACCCGGGACAGCCACCGGGGAGCTGTTTTTT. Combining the CDR3 with reference TRBV7-9 and TRBJ2-2 gives the whole variable domain DTGVSQNPRHKITKRGQNVTFRCDPISEHNRLYWYRQTLGQGPEFLTYFQNEAQLEKSRLLSDRFSAERPKGSFSTLEIQRTEQGDSAMYLCASSPPGTATGELFFGEGSRLTVL.

This clonotype was counted many times. The DNA for the CDR3 is TGCGCCAGCAGCCTAAGAGAGGGAATGGTGACCGGGGAGCTGTTTTTT. It codes for CASSLREGMVTGELFF. The chain has TRBV4-1 and TRBJ2-2, with D perhaps TRBD2 (5 bases). Germline CDR1 reads MGHRA; CDR2 reads YSYEKL. V was cut by 4 bases and J by 5 bases, with 17 bases left in between. The CDR3 has 16 residues.

The table lists this clonotype with many counts. The genes are TRBV28 and TRBJ1-5; the D gene is possibly TRBD1 (6 bases). The CDR3 totals 17 residues. Germline CDR1 MDHEN, CDR2 SYDVKM. Trimming left V 6 bases short and J 3 bases short, with 21 bases between. CDR3 in amino acids: CASRPWWDNPANQPQHF. In nucleotides, the CDR3 is TGTGCCAGCAGGCCTTGGTGGGACAACCCCGCCAATCAGCCCCAGCATTTT.

This chain connects TRBV28 to TRBJ2-4; D is perhaps TRBD1 (5 bases). Germline CDR1 reads MDHEN; CDR2 reads SYDVKM. The CDR3 contains 14 residues. Trimming shortened V by 10 bases and J by 0 bases, and 13 bases separated the two germline ends. Here the CDR3 DNA reads TGTGCCACCGCGAGGACACTAGCCAAAAACATTCAGTACTTC. Translated: CATARTLAKNIQYF. The entire variable domain, with the rest obtained from reference TRBV28 and TRBJ2-4, is as follows: DVKVTQSSRYLVKRTGEKVFLECVQDMDHENMFWYRQDPGLGLRLIYFSYDVKMKEKGDIPEGYSVSREKKERFSLILESASTNQTSMYLCATARTLAKNIQYFGAGTRLSVL.

The chain carries TRBV18 and TRBJ2-7, with D possibly TRBD2 on 6 matching bases. The ends were cut back, 2 bases at V and 4 bases at J, with 12 bases in the middle. Germline CDR1 and CDR2: KGHSH and LQKENI. The CDR3 length is 14 residues. CDR3 loop: CASSPKTRKYEQYF. DNA for the CDR3: TGTGCCAGCTCACCAAAGACTAGAAAGTACGAGCAGTACTTC.

This chain uses TRBV4-1 with TRBJ1-4; tentatively, D is TRBD1 (5 bases). CDR3 length: 16 residues. Germline CDR1 reads MGHRA; CDR2 reads YSYEKL. V dropped 0 bases and J dropped 6 bases, with 14 bases sitting between them. The CDR3 protein is CASSQDWGSTDEKLFF. The CDR3 DNA sequence: TGCGCCAGCAGCCAAGATTGGGGGTCAACGGATGAAAAACTGTTTTTT.

There are many counts of this clonotype. J is TRBJ2-3 and V is TRBV11-2; D remains ambiguous. Germline V gene sequence: CDR1 SGHAT, CDR2 FQNNGV. The CDR3 covers 19 residues. Trimming cost V 0 bases and J 2 bases, with 21 bases left between them. The CDR3, as DNA: TGTGCCAGCAGCTTAGATGCAAGGAGTGTAATTAGGAACACAGATACGCAGTATTTT. Translated, it gives CASSLDARSVIRNTDTQYF.

The V call is TRBV6-2 or TRBV6-3, the J call TRBJ2-1, with 8 bases identical to TRBD2. The V gene's germline CDR1 is MNHEY and CDR2 SVGEGT. This CDR3 region has 16 residues. Trimming removed 0 bases from V and 3 bases from J; junction bases left unmatched: 4. The CDR3 protein is CASSYSRTSGYNEQFF. For the CDR3, the DNA is TGTGCCAGCAGTTACTCGAGAACTAGCGGCTACAATGAGCAGTTCTTC.

In its sample, this clonotype was seen many times. The V call is TRBV20-1, the J call TRBJ2-3; D not certain. The length of the CDR3 is 14 residues. Looked up from germline, CDR1 is DFQATT and CDR2 is SNEGSKA (reference sequence). The CDR3 DNA sequence: TGCAGGCCGGCTGGTGGCGCGGATTCAGATACGCAGTATTTT. This sequence encodes CRPAGGADSDTQYF.

This clonotype has more than one count but fewer than ten. The chain employs TRBV27 and TRBJ2-1, with a weak D call TRBD2 (7 bases). This CDR3 contains 15 residues. The V gene lost 2 bases and the J gene lost 5 bases, with 13 bases spanning the gap. Per the germline V gene, CDR1 is MNHEY and CDR2 is SMNVEV (reference sequence). The CDR3 DNA reads as TGTGCCAGCAGTTTAGGTGGGAGGGGGAACAATGAGCAGTTCTTC. Protein: CASSLGGRGNNEQFF.

V and J are TRBV29-1 and TRBJ2-7; possibly TRBD1 or TRBD2 for D (7 bases each). V was cut by 6 bases and J by 6 bases, with 18 bases left in between. Germline CDR1 SQVTM, CDR2 ANQGSEA. CDR3 length: 13 residues. The CDR3, as DNA: TGCAGCGTCGAACTCACAGGGGAGGGCGAGCAGTACTTC. This gives the protein CSVELTGEGEQYF.

The sample holds a few counts of this clonotype. This chain connects TRBV7-3 to TRBJ2-1, with D possibly TRBD2 on 6 matching bases. From germline, CDR1 is SGHTA and CDR2 FQGTGA. The V end was cut by 5 bases, the J end by 7 bases, with 12 bases between. CDR3 length equals 13 residues. Here the CDR3 DNA reads TGTGCCAGCAGCCCACCGGGGGATAATGAGCAGTTCTTC. Translating it yields CASSPPGDNEQFF.

The chain joins TRBV28 to TRBJ2-3; possibly TRBD2 for D (6 bases). Germline lookup yields CDR1 MDHEN and CDR2 SYDVKM. The CDR3 totals 14 residues. V was shortened by 6 bases and J by 5 bases, with 15 bases between the two germline ends. As DNA, the CDR3 is TGTGCCAGCAGGGAGCAGGGAGGAGGAGATACGCAGTATTTT. This translates into CASREQGGGDTQYF.

This clonotype was seen repeatedly, ten times or more. Sequence at one end of the junction differs from germline and may be a read error. The gene calls are TRBV12-3 or TRBV12-4 and TRBJ1-3, with unresolved D. This CDR3 is 9 amino acids long. In DNA, the CDR3 is TGTGCCAGCAGTTTCCGGGCAGATTTT. It yields the protein CASSFRADF.

The chain combines TRBV29-1 with TRBJ2-1; D not resolved. CDR3 length: 11 amino acids. CDR1 SQVTM and CDR2 ANQGSEA come from the germline V gene. Trimming took off 6 bases at V and 16 bases at J, with 19 bases between the two ends. The CDR3 protein is CSVTSSIPHFF. Here the CDR3 DNA reads TGCAGCGTCACCAGCTCCATCCCCCATTTCTTC.

This clonotype occurred a few times. The genes are TRBV24-1 and TRBJ2-1, with 11 bases that match TRBD2. The germline V gene encodes CDR1 KGHDR and CDR2 SFDVKD. The CDR3 has 16 amino acids. With 0 bases clipped from V and 8 bases from J, the junction kept 5 bases outside the gene matches. The CDR3 reads CATSDLASGRFDEQFF. CDR3 bases: TGTGCCACCAGTGATTTGGCTAGCGGGAGGTTCGATGAGCAGTTCTTC.

This clonotype has just a few counts. The chain couples TRBV27 to TRBJ2-1, with 8 bases matching TRBD2. Germline assignment: CDR1 MNHEY and CDR2 SMNVEV (reference sequence). The CDR3 is 14 amino acids. The V gene end was trimmed by 10 bases and the J gene end by 4 bases; junction bases not matched to a gene: 9. The CDR3 sequence is CATAGGGTYNEQFF. CDR3 nucleotide sequence: TGTGCCACCGCGGGGGGTGGGACTTACAATGAGCAGTTCTTC.

This clonotype was counted at least ten times. The V call is TRBV12-3 or TRBV12-4, the J call TRBJ1-6, with D uncertain. Trimming shortened V by 5 bases and J by 8 bases, and 13 bases separated the two germline ends. The CDR3 has 14 amino acids. The CDR3 region has the DNA TGTGCCAGCAGTCTACTACGGCGGGATTCACCCCTCCACTTT. This sequence encodes CASSLLRRDSPLHF.

The table lists this clonotype with many counts. The V and J genes are TRBV7-3 and TRBJ1-1, with no clear D. Trimming cost V 6 bases and J 0 bases, with 8 bases left between them. The CDR3 extends over 13 amino acids. Germline CDR1 SGHTA, CDR2 FQGTGA. CDR3: CASSLSVNTEAFF. CDR3 in DNA: TGTGCCAGCAGTTTATCAGTGAACACTGAAGCTTTCTTT.